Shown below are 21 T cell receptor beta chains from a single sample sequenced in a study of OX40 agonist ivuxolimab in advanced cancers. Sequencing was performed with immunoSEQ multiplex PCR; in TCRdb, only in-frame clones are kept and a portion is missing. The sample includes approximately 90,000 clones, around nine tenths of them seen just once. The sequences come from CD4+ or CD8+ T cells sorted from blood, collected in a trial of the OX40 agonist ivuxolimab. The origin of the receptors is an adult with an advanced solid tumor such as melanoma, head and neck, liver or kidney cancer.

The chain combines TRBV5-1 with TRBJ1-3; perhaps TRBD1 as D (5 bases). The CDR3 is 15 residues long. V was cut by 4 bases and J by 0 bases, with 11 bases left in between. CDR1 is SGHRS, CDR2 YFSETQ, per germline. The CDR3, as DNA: TGCGCCAGCAGCATCGGGACTAGCTCTGGAAACACCATATATTTT. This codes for CASSIGTSSGNTIYF.

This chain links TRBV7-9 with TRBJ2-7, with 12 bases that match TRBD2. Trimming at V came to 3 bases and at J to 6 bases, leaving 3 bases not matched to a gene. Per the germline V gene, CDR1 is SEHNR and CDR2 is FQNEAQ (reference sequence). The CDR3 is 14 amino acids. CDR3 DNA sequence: TGTGCCAGCAGCTTGACTAGCGGGAGATCCGAGCAGTACTTC. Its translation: CASSLTSGRSEQYF. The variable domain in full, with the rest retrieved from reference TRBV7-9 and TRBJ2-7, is DTGVSQNPRHKITKRGQNVTFRCDPISEHNRLYWYRQTLGQGPEFLTYFQNEAQLEKSRLLSDRFSAERPKGSFSTLEIQRTEQGDSAMYLCASSLTSGRSEQYFGPGTRLTVT.

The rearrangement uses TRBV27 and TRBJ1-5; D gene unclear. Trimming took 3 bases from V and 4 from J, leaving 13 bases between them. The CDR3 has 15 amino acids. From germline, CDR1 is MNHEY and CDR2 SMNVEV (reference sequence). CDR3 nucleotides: TGTGCCAGCAGTTTGTGGCAAATCCTTAATCAGCCCCAGCATTTT. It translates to CASSLWQILNQPQHF.

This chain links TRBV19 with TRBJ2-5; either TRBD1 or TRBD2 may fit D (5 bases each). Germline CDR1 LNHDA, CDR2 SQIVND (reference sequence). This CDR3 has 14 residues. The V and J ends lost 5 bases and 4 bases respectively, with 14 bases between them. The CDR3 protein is CASSDTGTRETQYF. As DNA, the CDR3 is TGTGCCAGTAGTGATACCGGGACCAGAGAGACCCAGTACTTC. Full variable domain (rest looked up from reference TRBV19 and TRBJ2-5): DGGITQSPKYLFRKEGQNVTLSCEQNLNHDAMYWYRQDPGQGLRLIYYSQIVNDFQKGDIAEGYSVSREKKESFPLTVTSAQKNPTAFYLCASSDTGTRETQYFGPGTRLLVL.

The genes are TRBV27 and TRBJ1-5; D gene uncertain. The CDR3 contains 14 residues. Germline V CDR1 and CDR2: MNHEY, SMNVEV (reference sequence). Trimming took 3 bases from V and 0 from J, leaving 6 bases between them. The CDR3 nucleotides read TGTGCCAGCAGTTTCAGATATAGCAATCAGCCCCAGCATTTT. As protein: CASSFRYSNQPQHF.

This chain's CDR3 is CASSLNRANGYTF. The CDR3 coding sequence is TGTGCCAGCAGCTTGAACAGGGCAAATGGCTACACCTTC. V usage is TRBV11-2 and J usage is TRBJ1-2; possibly TRBD1 for D (6 bases). The germline V gene encodes CDR1 SGHAT and CDR2 FQNNGV. The CDR3 has 13 residues. The ends were cut back, 3 bases at V and 6 bases at J, with 11 bases in the middle.

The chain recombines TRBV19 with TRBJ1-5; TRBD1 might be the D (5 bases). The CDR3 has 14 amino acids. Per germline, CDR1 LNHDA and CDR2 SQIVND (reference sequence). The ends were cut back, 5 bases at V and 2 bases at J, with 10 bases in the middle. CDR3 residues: CASSPGGGNQPQHF. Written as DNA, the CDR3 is TGTGCCAGTAGTCCGGGGGGGGGCAATCAGCCCCAGCATTTT.

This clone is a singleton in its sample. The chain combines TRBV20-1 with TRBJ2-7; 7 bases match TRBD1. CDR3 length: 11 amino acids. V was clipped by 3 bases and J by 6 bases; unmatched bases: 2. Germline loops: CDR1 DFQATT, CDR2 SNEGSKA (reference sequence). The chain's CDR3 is CSASHRGEQYF. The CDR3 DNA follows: TGCAGTGCTAGCCACAGGGGCGAGCAGTACTTC.

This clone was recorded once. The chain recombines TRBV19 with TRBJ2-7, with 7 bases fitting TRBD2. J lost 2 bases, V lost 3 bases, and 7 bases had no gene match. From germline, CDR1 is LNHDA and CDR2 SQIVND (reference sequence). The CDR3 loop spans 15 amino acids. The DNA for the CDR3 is TGTGCCAGTAGTATGAGCGGGGAAAGTCCCTACGAGCAGTACTTC. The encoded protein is CASSMSGESPYEQYF.

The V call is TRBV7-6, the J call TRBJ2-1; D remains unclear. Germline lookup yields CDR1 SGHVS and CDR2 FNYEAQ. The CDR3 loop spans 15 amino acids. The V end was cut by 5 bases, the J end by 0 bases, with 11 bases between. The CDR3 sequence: CASSPGPGSYNEQFF. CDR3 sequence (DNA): TGTGCCAGCAGCCCCGGGCCGGGCTCCTACAATGAGCAGTTCTTC.

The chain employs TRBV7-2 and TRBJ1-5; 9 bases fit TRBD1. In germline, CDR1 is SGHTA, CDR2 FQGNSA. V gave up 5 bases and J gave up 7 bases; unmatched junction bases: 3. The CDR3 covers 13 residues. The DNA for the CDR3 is TGTGCCAGCAGCCCCGACAGGGGGCAGCCCCAGCATTTT. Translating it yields CASSPDRGQPQHF.

CDR3 DNA: TGTGCCAGCAGTTTTAGGTCTAGATCATACAATGAGCAGTTCTTC. This encodes CASSFRSRSYNEQFF. The gene calls are TRBV27 and TRBJ2-1; the D is unclear. V was trimmed by 3 bases and J by 4 bases, leaving 13 bases between them. Looked up from germline, CDR1 is MNHEY and CDR2 is SMNVEV (reference sequence). This CDR3 has 15 amino acids.

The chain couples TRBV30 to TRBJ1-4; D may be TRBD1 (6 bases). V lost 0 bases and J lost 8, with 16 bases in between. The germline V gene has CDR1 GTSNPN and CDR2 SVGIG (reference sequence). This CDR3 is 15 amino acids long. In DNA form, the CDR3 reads TGTGCCTGGAGTGTGGGGGCCCTCGCAGGGGAAAAACTGTTTTTT. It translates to CAWSVGALAGEKLFF.

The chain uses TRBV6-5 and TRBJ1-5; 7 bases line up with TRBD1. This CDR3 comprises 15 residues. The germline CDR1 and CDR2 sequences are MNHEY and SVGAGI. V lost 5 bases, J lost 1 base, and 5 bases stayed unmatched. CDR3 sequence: CASSVVRGSNQPQHF. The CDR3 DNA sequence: TGTGCCAGCAGTGTAGTCAGGGGGAGCAATCAGCCCCAGCATTTT.

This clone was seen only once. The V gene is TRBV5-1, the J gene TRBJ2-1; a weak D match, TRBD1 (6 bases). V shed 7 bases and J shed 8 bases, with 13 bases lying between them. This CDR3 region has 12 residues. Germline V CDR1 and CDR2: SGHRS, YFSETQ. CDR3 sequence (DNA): TGCGCCAGCCGCAGGGGCGCCGATGAGCAGTTCTTC. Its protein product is CASRRGADEQFF.

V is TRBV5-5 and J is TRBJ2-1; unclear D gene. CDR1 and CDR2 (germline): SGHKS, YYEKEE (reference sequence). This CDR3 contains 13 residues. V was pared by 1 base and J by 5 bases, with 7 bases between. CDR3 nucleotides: TGTGCCAGCAGCTTGAGTCAGAACAATGAGCAGTTCTTC. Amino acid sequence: CASSLSQNNEQFF. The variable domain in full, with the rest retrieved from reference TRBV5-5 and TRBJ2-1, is DAGVTQSPTHLIKTRGQQVTLRCSPISGHKSVSWYQQVLGQGPQFIFQYYEKEERGRGNFPDRFSARQFPNYSSELNVNALLLGDSALYLCASSLSQNNEQFFGPGTRLTVL.

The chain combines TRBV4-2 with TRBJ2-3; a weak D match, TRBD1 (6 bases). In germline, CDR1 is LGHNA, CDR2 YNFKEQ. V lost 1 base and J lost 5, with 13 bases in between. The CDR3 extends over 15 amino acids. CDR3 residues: CASSQVNRARDTQYF. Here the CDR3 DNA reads TGTGCCAGCAGCCAAGTAAACAGGGCGCGAGATACGCAGTATTTT.

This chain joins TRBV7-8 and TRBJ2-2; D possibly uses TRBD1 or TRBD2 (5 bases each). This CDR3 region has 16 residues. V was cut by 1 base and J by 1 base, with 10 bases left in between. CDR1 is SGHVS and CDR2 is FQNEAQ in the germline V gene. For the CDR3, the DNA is TGTGCCAGCAGCTTAGTACGGGGCTTGAACACCGGGGAGCTGTTTTTT. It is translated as CASSLVRGLNTGELFF.

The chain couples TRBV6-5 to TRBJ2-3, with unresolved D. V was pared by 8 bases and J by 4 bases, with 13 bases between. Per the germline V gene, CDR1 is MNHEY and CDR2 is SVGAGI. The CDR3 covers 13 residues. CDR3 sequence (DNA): TGTGCCAGCTGTCAGAGGTCGGCAGATACGCAGTATTTT. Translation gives CASCQRSADTQYF.

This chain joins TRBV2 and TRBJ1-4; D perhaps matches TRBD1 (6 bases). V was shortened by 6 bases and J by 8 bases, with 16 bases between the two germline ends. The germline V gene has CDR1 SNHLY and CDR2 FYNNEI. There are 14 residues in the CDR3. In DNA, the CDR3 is TGTGCCAGCAGCCTAGGGACCCAGGGGGAAAAACTGTTTTTT. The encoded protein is CASSLGTQGEKLFF. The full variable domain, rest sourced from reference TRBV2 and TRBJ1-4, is EPEVTQTPSHQVTQMGQEVILRCVPISNHLYFYWYRQILGQKVEFLVSFYNNEISEKSEIFDDQFSVERPDGSNFTLKIRSTKLEDSAMYFCASSLGTQGEKLFFGSGTQLSVL.

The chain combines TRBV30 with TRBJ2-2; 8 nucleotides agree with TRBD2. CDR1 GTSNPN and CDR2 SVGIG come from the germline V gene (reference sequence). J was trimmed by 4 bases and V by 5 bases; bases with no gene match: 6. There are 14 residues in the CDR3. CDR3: CAWDRGGRTGELFF. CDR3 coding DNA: TGTGCCTGGGATCGGGGGGGCCGCACCGGGGAGCTGTTTTTT.